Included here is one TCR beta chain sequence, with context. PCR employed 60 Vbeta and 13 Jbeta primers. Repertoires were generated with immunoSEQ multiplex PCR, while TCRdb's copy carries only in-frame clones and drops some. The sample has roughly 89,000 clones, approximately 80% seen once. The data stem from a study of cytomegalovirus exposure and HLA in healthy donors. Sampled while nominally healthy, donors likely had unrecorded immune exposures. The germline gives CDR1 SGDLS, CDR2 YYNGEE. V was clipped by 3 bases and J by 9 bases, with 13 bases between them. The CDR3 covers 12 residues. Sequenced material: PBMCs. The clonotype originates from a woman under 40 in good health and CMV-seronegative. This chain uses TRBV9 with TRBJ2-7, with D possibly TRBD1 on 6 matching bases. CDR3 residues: CASSGDTGSQYF. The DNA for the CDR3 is TGTGCCAGCAGCGGCGACACAGGGTCGCAGTACTTC.